This T cell receptor beta chain was captured in a study of T cell responses to AZD1222 COVID-19 vaccine. The protocol was immunoSEQ multiplex PCR, while the TCRdb copy is restricted to in-frame clones and leaves out a portion. The repertoire holds 70,000 to 90,000 clones, with around 85% as singletons. Trimming took 1 base from V and 3 from J, leaving 10 bases between them. CDR3 size: 15 residues. Germline CDR1 is SGHTA and CDR2 is FQGNSA. V gene TRBV7-2 combines with J gene TRBJ1-5; D remains ambiguous. Sequencing was performed on peripheral blood, taken 28 days after the second AZD1222 dose. The sequence came from an adult who received the AZD1222 COVID-19 vaccine. CDR3 bases: TGTGCCAGCAGCTTAGGCGGAGTAACCAATCAGCCCCAGCATTTT. This encodes CASSLGGVTNQPQHF.